Shown below are 9 T cell receptor beta chains from a single sample sequenced in a study of shared clonotypes between healthy human individuals. Repertoires were generated with immunoSEQ multiplex PCR, while TCRdb's copy carries only in-frame clones and drops some. The sample comprises fewer than 2.5 million clones, under 95% of which are singletons, and about 0.38% rests with the top ten. Sequencing input: naive CD4+ T cells from PBMCs. Documented subset: CD45RA+ positively selected. The receptors originated from a man aged 18 to 30 in good health. Some clones in this sample may be carry-over from other donors' samples.

The rearrangement uses TRBV2 and TRBJ2-1; 14 nucleotides align to TRBD2. The CDR3 has 16 residues. Germline-derived CDR1 and CDR2 are SNHLY and FYNNEI. V gave up 6 bases and J gave up 7 bases; unmatched junction bases: 8. CDR3 sequence: CASRLLRLAGGNEQFF. Here the CDR3 DNA reads TGTGCCAGCAGGTTACTCCGACTAGCGGGAGGGAATGAGCAGTTCTTC.

This chain uses TRBV19 with TRBJ2-2, with 9 bases identical to TRBD1. Germline V gives CDR1 LNHDA, CDR2 SQIVND (reference sequence). CDR3 length: 14 residues. J was trimmed by 8 bases and V by 3 bases; bases with no gene match: 4. The CDR3 sequence: CASSMGQGMGELFF. DNA for the CDR3: TGTGCCAGTAGTATGGGACAGGGAATGGGGGAGCTGTTTTTT. The complete variable domain, with remaining parts taken from reference TRBV19 and TRBJ2-2, reads DGGITQSPKYLFRKEGQNVTLSCEQNLNHDAMYWYRQDPGQGLRLIYYSQIVNDFQKGDIAEGYSVSREKKESFPLTVTSAQKNPTAFYLCASSMGQGMGELFFGEGSRLTVL.

This chain uses TRBV20-1 with TRBJ1-2; no reliable D call. Germline V lookup: CDR1 DFQATT, CDR2 SNEGSKA (reference sequence). The CDR3 sequence is 10 residues long. Trimming took off 6 bases at V and 4 bases at J, with 6 bases between the two ends. The CDR3 is CSAGPYGYTF. Here the CDR3 DNA reads TGCAGTGCAGGACCCTATGGCTACACCTTC.

The chain joins TRBV10-1 to TRBJ2-3, with 12 bases matching TRBD2. There are 17 residues in the CDR3. V shed 4 bases and J 9 bases; nucleotides not matched to a gene: 14. From germline, CDR1 is WNHNN and CDR2 SYGVQD (reference sequence). The CDR3 sequence: CASSAGPSGGVWETQYF. The CDR3 DNA sequence: TGCGCCAGCAGTGCGGGTCCTAGCGGGGGGGTCTGGGAAACGCAGTATTTT.

The chain recombines TRBV6-6 with TRBJ1-5; D is perhaps TRBD1 (6 bases). The CDR3 loop spans 15 amino acids. Trimming shortened V by 5 bases and J by 3 bases, and 14 bases separated the two germline ends. CDR1 is MNHNY, CDR2 SVGAGI, per germline (reference sequence). CDR3 sequence reads: CASSPGQRSNQPQHF. CDR3 coding DNA: TGTGCCAGCAGTCCGGGACAACGCTCCAATCAGCCCCAGCATTTT.

This rearrangement joins TRBV7-8 to TRBJ2-4; D is possibly TRBD2 (5 bases). CDR1 and CDR2 from the germline V gene are SGHVS and FQNEAQ. V lost 1 base and J 2 bases, leaving 18 bases between the germline ends. The length of the CDR3 is 18 residues. The DNA of the CDR3 is TGTGCCAGCAGCTTAGGCGAACTCACTCGGGGATCCAAAAACATTCAGTACTTC. Residues: CASSLGELTRGSKNIQYF.

This rearrangement joins TRBV10-3 to TRBJ1-5; 7 bases match TRBD1. The V segment lost 3 bases and the J segment 4 bases; nucleotides outside the gene matches: 9. Per germline, CDR1 ENHRY and CDR2 SYGVKD. CDR3 length equals 16 residues. The CDR3, as DNA: TGTGCCATCAGTGATATGGGGGACAGTTTTAATCAGCCCCAGCATTTT. This encodes CAISDMGDSFNQPQHF.

Regarding this clone: The same CDR3 arises from other DNA sequences in this sample as well. The chain is built from TRBV5-1 and TRBJ1-4; a possible D gene is TRBD1 (6 bases). The CDR3 has 14 amino acids. V dropped 4 bases and J dropped 3 bases, with 10 bases sitting between them. Germline assignment: CDR1 SGHRS and CDR2 YFSETQ. CDR3 loop: CASSPRGSNEKLFF. DNA for the CDR3: TGCGCCAGCAGCCCCAGGGGTTCTAATGAAAAACTGTTTTTT.

Written as DNA, the CDR3 is TGCAGCGGAGGACAGGTCCAAGAGACCCAGTACTTC. This sequence encodes CSGGQVQETQYF. The chain joins TRBV29-1 to TRBJ2-5; 7 positions agree with TRBD1. The germline V gene has CDR1 SQVTM and CDR2 ANQGSEA. This CDR3 is built from 12 residues. Trimming took 7 bases from V and 1 from J; bases not matched to a gene: 3.